These 26 T cell receptor beta chains were sequenced from one sample in a study of T cell responses to AZD1222 COVID-19 vaccine. Only in-frame clones appear in the TCRdb table, and some are missing; sequencing was by immunoSEQ multiplex PCR. Among 250,000 to 300,000 clones, 90% to 95% were seen once, and the ten largest hold less than 0.6%. Sequenced here: peripheral blood, sampled 28 days after the second AZD1222 dose. These receptors came from an adult who received the AZD1222 COVID-19 vaccine.

V is TRBV7-2 and J is TRBJ1-6, with 9 bases aligning to TRBD1. The ends lost 0 bases at V and 12 bases at J; junction bases unmatched: 3. The length of the CDR3 is 14 residues. Germline CDR1 reads SGHTA; CDR2 reads FQGNSA. This CDR3 is CASSLAGQGLPLHF. The CDR3 DNA reads as TGTGCCAGCAGCTTAGCGGGACAGGGTCTACCCCTCCACTTT.

The rearrangement uses TRBV4-1 and TRBJ1-4, with no clear D. CDR3 length: 15 amino acids. Germline loops: CDR1 MGHRA, CDR2 YSYEKL. V gave up 5 bases and J gave up 1 base, with 11 bases separating them. CDR3 sequence: CASSTRPKTNEKLFF. CDR3 sequence (DNA): TGCGCCAGCAGCACCCGTCCCAAAACTAATGAAAAACTGTTTTTT.

The rearrangement uses TRBV7-9 and TRBJ1-1, with 8 bases aligning to TRBD1. The germline gives CDR1 SEHNR, CDR2 FQNEAQ (reference sequence). CDR3 length equals 13 residues. V was pared by 6 bases and J by 5 bases, with 5 bases of the junction left unmatched. The CDR3 nucleotides are TGTGCCAGCAGACAGGACAGGGCGACTGAAGCTTTCTTT. It codes for CASRQDRATEAFF.

The V call is TRBV28, the J call TRBJ2-7, with D perhaps TRBD2 (6 bases). From germline, CDR1 is MDHEN and CDR2 SYDVKM. V lost 4 bases to trimming and J lost 5 bases, with 15 bases between them. There are 14 residues in the CDR3. DNA for the CDR3: TGTGCCAGCAGTTCCCCGGGCGGGATCCACGAGCAGTACTTC. It yields the protein CASSSPGGIHEQYF.

This chain uses TRBV4-2 with TRBJ1-3, with D maybe TRBD1 (5 bases). The V end was cut by 1 base, the J end by 0 bases, with 19 bases between. The CDR3 is made up of 19 amino acids. The germline CDR1 and CDR2 sequences are LGHNA and YNFKEQ. CDR3: CASSQVASQGGISGNTIYF. DNA of the CDR3: TGTGCCAGCAGCCAAGTCGCCTCGCAGGGCGGAATCTCTGGAAACACCATATATTTT.

This clone appeared once. The chain is built from TRBV6-5 and TRBJ2-7, with D tentatively TRBD1 (6 bases). The CDR3 is 15 residues long. Trimming left V 7 bases short and J 3 bases short, with 19 bases between. The germline V gene encodes CDR1 MNHEY and CDR2 SVGAGI. The CDR3 DNA reads TGTGCCAGCAAACTCTTCGGGACAACTCTCTACGAGCAGTACTTC. This codes for CASKLFGTTLYEQYF.

The chain recombines TRBV2 with TRBJ1-6, with TRBD1 as a possible D gene (6 bases). The germline V gene has CDR1 SNHLY and CDR2 FYNNEI. CDR3 size: 14 residues. V was shortened by 6 bases and J by 5 bases, with 11 bases between the two germline ends. The CDR3 sequence is CASSPGTNNSPLHF. DNA of the CDR3: TGTGCCAGCAGCCCCGGGACAAATAATTCACCCCTCCACTTT.

The rearrangement uses TRBV5-6 and TRBJ2-7; 8 bases agree with TRBD1. CDR3 length: 16 residues. CDR1 and CDR2 from the germline V gene are SGHDT and YYEEEE. V dropped 4 bases and J dropped 3; count of bases not matched to a gene: 12. CDR3 in DNA: TGTGCCAGCAGCACCGGGACAGGCTTCATCCGCTACGAGCAGTACTTC. Protein sequence: CASSTGTGFIRYEQYF.

This sequence joins TRBV19 and TRBJ1-5, with a weak D call TRBD1 (5 bases). Germline V lookup: CDR1 LNHDA, CDR2 SQIVND (reference sequence). The ends were cut back, 5 bases at V and 2 bases at J, with 7 bases in the middle. The length of the CDR3 is 13 residues. For the CDR3, the DNA is TGTGCCAGTAGTGACAGCCGCAATCAGCCCCAGCATTTT. Translated: CASSDSRNQPQHF.

The rearrangement joins TRBV7-9 to TRBJ2-7, with 10 bases aligning to TRBD1. This CDR3 has 14 residues. V lost 3 bases and J lost 4; bases outside the gene matches: 3. Per germline, CDR1 SEHNR and CDR2 FQNEAQ (reference sequence). The CDR3 region has the DNA TGTGCCAGCAGCTTGGGGACAGGGGCGTACGAGCAGTACTTC. Protein product: CASSLGTGAYEQYF.

This clone was seen once. This sequence joins TRBV7-9 and TRBJ1-1, with a tentative D call TRBD1 (5 bases). CDR1 and CDR2 (germline): SEHNR, FQNEAQ (reference sequence). Deletions cut 6 bases from V and 3 bases from J, with 14 bases between. This CDR3 is 14 amino acids long. CDR3 residues: CASRTGLGHTEAFF. CDR3 sequence (DNA): TGTGCCAGCAGGACGGGCCTGGGACACACTGAAGCTTTCTTT.

This clone was seen more than once but under ten times. The chain employs TRBV28 and TRBJ2-7; maybe TRBD2 (5 bases). Trimming removed 6 bases at V and 2 bases at J, with 32 bases between. The CDR3 sequence is 20 residues long. Looked up from germline, CDR1 is MDHEN and CDR2 is SYDVKM. The CDR3 loop is CASSPWPGSRSVYPTYEQYF. CDR3 DNA: TGTGCCAGCAGCCCTTGGCCGGGGTCAAGGAGCGTATACCCCACCTACGAGCAGTACTTC.

This chain uses TRBV19 with TRBJ1-2; D might be TRBD1 (6 bases). Germline assignment: CDR1 LNHDA and CDR2 SQIVND (reference sequence). The CDR3 loop spans 13 amino acids. V lost 3 bases to trimming and J lost 3 bases, with 8 bases between them. The CDR3 bases are TGTGCCAGTAGTATCTACAGGGACTATGGCTACACCTTC. This gives the protein CASSIYRDYGYTF.

V is TRBV21-1 and J is TRBJ1-5. TRBV21-1 is given as a pseudogene. The CDR3 has 15 residues. Written as DNA, the CDR3 is TGTGCCAGCAGCAAAGTACGAGGGAGCAATCAGCCCCAGCATTTT. Protein product: CASSKVRGSNQPQHF.

This clone has just a few counts. The rearrangement uses TRBV7-9 and TRBJ1-5; D is unclear. Trimming shortened V by 0 bases and J by 4 bases, and 4 bases separated the two germline ends. The germline V gene encodes CDR1 SEHNR and CDR2 FQNEAQ (reference sequence). The CDR3 has 13 amino acids. This CDR3 reads CASSLAVNQPQHF. CDR3 nucleotide sequence: TGTGCCAGCAGCTTAGCGGTTAATCAGCCCCAGCATTTT.

V and J are TRBV6-5 and TRBJ2-1; 11 nucleotides line up with TRBD2. Germline CDR1 MNHEY, CDR2 SVGAGI. The V segment lost 6 bases and the J segment 6 bases; nucleotides outside the gene matches: 7. The CDR3 extends over 15 amino acids. This CDR3 is CASRSLAGGINEQFF. The CDR3 region has the DNA TGTGCCAGCAGATCCCTAGCGGGGGGTATCAATGAGCAGTTCTTC.

The J gene is TRBJ2-3, the V gene TRBV5-1, with D unclear. This CDR3 has 16 residues. Between the trimmed V and J ends, which lost 0 bases and 1 base, there was a span of 12 bases. CDR1 is SGHRS, CDR2 YFSETQ, per germline. The CDR3 region is CASSLEPLDGTDTQYF. Written as DNA, the CDR3 is TGCGCCAGCAGCTTGGAGCCCCTAGACGGCACAGATACGCAGTATTTT.

The chain carries TRBV27 and TRBJ2-7; 9 bases agree with TRBD1. The germline V gene has CDR1 MNHEY and CDR2 SMNVEV (reference sequence). This CDR3 has 19 amino acids. V was pared by 7 bases and J by 3 bases, with 22 bases of the junction left unmatched. The CDR3 spells CASTPRRGGQGNGGYEQYF. CDR3 DNA sequence: TGTGCCAGCACCCCCCGGCGTGGGGGACAGGGAAATGGCGGCTACGAGCAGTACTTC.

This clone was observed once. CDR3 nucleotide sequence: TGTGCCAGCAGCAACGGGAGGGCCCACAATGAGCAGTTCTTC. It yields the protein CASSNGRAHNEQFF. V usage is TRBV7-9 and J usage is TRBJ2-1; 8 bases map to TRBD2. The CDR3 covers 14 residues. The germline CDR1 and CDR2 sequences are SEHNR and FQNEAQ (reference sequence). V lost 5 bases and J lost 5; bases outside the gene matches: 5.

This chain connects TRBV9 to TRBJ2-5; 9 nucleotides match TRBD1. There are 14 residues in the CDR3. Germline V gene sequence: CDR1 SGDLS, CDR2 YYNGEE. V shed 4 bases, J shed 4 bases, and the junction held 5 bases outside the gene matches. The chain's CDR3 is CASSLDRGRETQYF. The CDR3 DNA is TGTGCCAGCAGCCTAGACAGGGGGAGAGAGACCCAGTACTTC.

The rearrangement uses TRBV7-3 and TRBJ1-1; 7 bases agree with TRBD1. V lost 0 bases, J lost 5 bases, and 3 bases stayed unmatched. The CDR3 covers 14 residues. Germline CDR1 is SGHTA and CDR2 is FQGTGA. DNA of the CDR3: TGTGCCAGCAGCTTAACAGGGGGCTTAACTGAAGCTTTCTTT. Translated: CASSLTGGLTEAFF. Complete variable domain (other parts from reference TRBV7-3 and TRBJ1-1): GAGVSQTPSNKVTEKGKYVELRCDPISGHTALYWYRQSLGQGPEFLIYFQGTGAADDSGLPNDRFFAVRPEGSVSTLKIQRTERGDSAVYLCASSLTGGLTEAFFGQGTRLTVV.

In DNA form, the CDR3 reads TGTGCTAGTGGGTTGACGACCGCGAGTGAGCTGTTTTTT. Its translation: CASGLTTASELFF. The chain couples TRBV12-5 to TRBJ2-2; no firm D call. Germline CDR1 LGHNT, CDR2 FRNRAP. This CDR3 has 13 amino acids. V lost 6 bases, J lost 11 bases, and 16 bases lay in between. The whole variable domain, remainder taken from reference TRBV12-5 and TRBJ2-2, is DARVTQTPRHKVTEMGQEVTMRCQPILGHNTVFWYRQTMMQGLELLAYFRNRAPLDDSGMPKDRFSAEMPDATLATLKIQPSEPRDSAVYFCASGLTTASELFFGEGSRLTVL.

The chain links TRBV21-1 to TRBJ2-7; the DNA was not compared with TRBD1, the D call given in the table. TRBV21-1 is designated a pseudogene. The CDR3 consists of 16 residues. CDR3 DNA: TGTGCCAGCAGCAAAGGAGACAGGGATGTTATTTGCGAGCAGTACTTC. Amino acid sequence: CASSKGDRDVICEQYF.

This rearrangement joins TRBV3-1 (or the pseudogene TRBV3-2) to TRBJ2-7; D ambiguous. The V end lost 3 bases, the J end lost 6 bases, and 24 bases lay between the germline ends. CDR1 and CDR2 (germline): LGHDT, YNNKEL (reference sequence). The CDR3 consists of 17 residues. This CDR3 reads CASSHTPSSSGNCEQYF. The CDR3 region has the DNA TGTGCCAGCAGCCACACCCCTAGTTCGTCGGGCAACTGCGAGCAGTACTTC.

This chain joins TRBV6-5 and TRBJ2-1; 9 positions agree with TRBD2. The CDR3 runs 14 residues. Germline V gives CDR1 MNHEY, CDR2 SVGAGI. Trimming at V came to 4 bases and at J to 5 bases, leaving 3 bases not matched to a gene. The CDR3 coding sequence is TGTGCCAGCAGTTGGCTAGCGGGGAACAATGAGCAGTTCTTC. Its translation is CASSWLAGNNEQFF.

V is TRBV3-1 (or the pseudogene TRBV3-2) and J is TRBJ2-7; D not resolved. V was pared by 6 bases and J by 2 bases, with 17 bases between. From germline, CDR1 is LGHDT and CDR2 YNNKEL (reference sequence). The CDR3 has 15 residues. CDR3 in amino acids: CASSQLPSGAYEQYF. The CDR3 nucleotides are TGTGCCAGCAGTCAATTGCCCAGTGGAGCCTACGAGCAGTACTTC.